This T cell receptor beta chain was recorded in a study of cytomegalovirus exposure and HLA in healthy donors. J gave up 7 bases and V 0 bases, and 14 bases lay outside the gene matches. This CDR3 has 18 amino acids. CDR1 LNHNV and CDR2 YYDKDF come from the germline V gene (reference sequence). PCR employed 60 Vbeta and 13 Jbeta primers. The method was immunoSEQ multiplex PCR; TCRdb's version includes in-frame clones alone and lacks a portion of them. The sample consists of over 80,000 clones, 65% to 90% of them appearing once. Each of the donors was a healthy bone marrow donor. The TCR sequence derives from a man aged 25 to 40 in good health and CMV-seropositive. The material sequenced was PBMCs. This chain links TRBV15 with TRBJ1-1, with 10 positions matching TRBD1. The CDR3 bases are TGTGCCACCAGCAGAGATCCCCCCGACAGGGGGCGAATTTTTGAAGCTTTCTTT. This sequence encodes CATSRDPPDRGRIFEAFF.